Listed below are T cell receptor beta chains from one sample, sequenced in a study of blood T cells in healthy people across ages. A single record per CDR3 protein comes from TCRdb applying MiXCR to the 5' RACE reads. The repertoire has approximately 810,000 distinct CDR3 sequences, about 28% of them found once; the top ten carry roughly 17%. Input material: blood. Receptors were obtained from an elderly woman in good health. The CDR3 runs from the conserved cysteine through the conserved F or W. A D gene is named only where the DNA matches it firmly. Size tells how often a clone was seen (once, few, many) or the class of an expanded clone, and some rows leave it out.

TRBJ1-2 NA many TRBV6-6 TGTGCCAGCAGGGAGGAGGAAGTCGATGGCTACACCTTC CASREEEVDGYTF
TRBJ2-5 NA many TRBV7-9 TGTGCCAGCAGCTTAGCGCAGAAGAAAGAGACCCAGTACTTC CASSLAQKKETQYF
TRBJ2-3 NA once TRBV5-1 TGCGCCAGCAGCTTGGATACCCTCAGCACAGATACGCAGTATTTT CASSLDTLSTDTQYF
TRBJ2-7 NA many TRBV11-1 TGTGCCAGCAGCTTAGGACGCAGGTCGAAGCAGTACTTC CASSLGRRSKQYF
TRBJ1-1 TRBD1 NA TRBV10-3 TGTGCCACCAGTTCAGGGGGCGCGGGGACTGAAGCTTTCTTT CATSSGGAGTEAFF
TRBJ2-3 NA NA TRBV4-3 TGCGCCAGCAGCCAAAGGACGGGGACAGATACGCAGTATTTT CASSQRTGTDTQYF
TRBJ1-6 TRBD1 many TRBV20-1 TGCAGTGCTACCGGGACAGGGGATTCACCCCTCCACTTT CSATGTGDSPLHF
TRBJ1-2 NA many TRBV3-1 TGTGCCAGCAGCAAAATTTCTAACTATGGCTACACCTTC CASSKISNYGYTF
TRBJ1-1 NA NA TRBV29-1 TGCAGCGTTGATGAGGGCTGGAACACTGAAGCTTTCTTT CSVDEGWNTEAFF
TRBJ2-1 TRBD2 many TRBV5-5 TGTGCCAGCAGCTTGGTAGCGGGGAATGAGCAGTTCTTC CASSLVAGNEQFF
TRBJ1-1 TRBD1 NA TRBV15 TGTGCCACCAGCAGGGACAGGGGGAAGACTGAAGCTTTCTTT CATSRDRGKTEAFF
TRBJ2-5 NA many TRBV20-1 TGCAGTGCTAGAGGGGGCAGCGGAGGGGAGACCCAGTACTTC CSARGGSGGETQYF
TRBJ2-3 NA many TRBV6-5 TGTGCCAGCAGTTTCTTTGCGGGCACAGATACGCAGTATTTT CASSFFAGTDTQYF
TRBJ2-7 TRBD1 NA TRBV6-2/TRBV6-3 TGTGCCAGCATTAAGGAGACAGGGGCCTACGAGCAGTACTTC CASIKETGAYEQYF
TRBJ1-3 NA NA TRBV7-9 TGTGCCAGCCTTAGGGGTATGACAGGACCCGGCACCATATATTTT CASLRGMTGPGTIYF
TRBJ1-5 NA many TRBV10-3 TGTGCCATCAGTGAGTCGATGGCAGGGGCGGGCAATCAGCCCCAGCATTTT CAISESMAGAGNQPQHF
TRBJ2-5 TRBD2 NA TRBV7-2 TGTGCGAGCAGCTACACTAGCGACCAAGAGACCCAGTACTTC CASSYTSDQETQYF
TRBJ1-5 TRBD1 NA TRBV20-1 TGCAGTGCTAGTCTACAGGGGGCAGGGTATAGCAATCAGCCCCAGCATTTT CSASLQGAGYSNQPQHF
TRBJ1-6 NA many TRBV20-1 TGCAGTGCTAGAGTACAGGTTAATTCACCCCTCCACTTT CSARVQVNSPLHF
TRBJ2-1 TRBD2 NA TRBV7-9 TGTGCCAGCAGCAACCTTCGAGGGACTAGCGGGGGTTCCTATGAGCAGTTCTTC CASSNLRGTSGGSYEQFF
TRBJ2-7 TRBD1 many TRBV7-8 TGTGCCAGCAGCTTAGCGAGGTGGACAGGGGAGCCCTACGAGCAGTACTTC CASSLARWTGEPYEQYF
TRBJ2-4 NA once TRBV28 TGTGCCAGCAGTTTACTGGGATCCATTCAGTACTTC CASSLLGSIQYF
TRBJ2-3 NA NA TRBV3-1 TGTGCCAGCAGCCAGATGAGTCCAGATACGCAGTATTTT CASSQMSPDTQYF
TRBJ2-1 TRBD2 NA TRBV19 TGTGCCAGTAGTATTTGGCCTAGCGGGTCTTCTTACGATGAGCAGTTCTTC CASSIWPSGSSYDEQFF
TRBJ2-5 NA many TRBV7-2 TGTGCCAGCAGCTCTAGCCGGGGCGAGACCCAGTACTTC CASSSSRGETQYF
TRBJ2-5 NA many TRBV5-1 TGTGCCAGCAGCTTAGGCGCAGGTCGAGAGACCCAGTACTTC CASSLGAGRETQYF
TRBJ2-5 TRBD2 few TRBV28 TGTGCCAGCTGGGGGCCCGGGGGGGCCGCGAAGACCCAGTACTTC CASWGPGGAAKTQYF
TRBJ2-3 NA few TRBV20-1 TGCAGTGCTAGAGGGTTCGGGGGCACAGATACGCAGTATTTT CSARGFGGTDTQYF
TRBJ2-7 TRBD2 many TRBV9 TGTGCCAGCAGCGTCTCTAGCGGGGGTTCCTACGAGCAGTACTTC CASSVSSGGSYEQYF
TRBJ1-5 NA NA TRBV3-1 TGTGCCAGCAGCCAAGGGGGGTCCGGGTCTCCCAATCAGCCCCAGCATTTT CASSQGGSGSPNQPQHF
TRBJ2-1 TRBD2 NA TRBV7-9 TGTGCCAGCAGCCCTAAAGCGGGGGCCTACAATGAGCAGTTCTTC CASSPKAGAYNEQFF
TRBJ2-6 NA many TRBV5-1 TGCGCCAGCAGCTTCGACAGTAACTCTGGGGCCAACGTCCTGACTTTC CASSFDSNSGANVLTF
TRBJ2-5 NA many TRBV5-6 TGTGCCAGCAGCCGGGACTCAAGGTACCAAGAGACCCAGTACTTC CASSRDSRYQETQYF
TRBJ1-2 NA NA TRBV3-1 TGTGCCAGCAGCCAAGGCCCTTGGGATGGCTACACCTTC CASSQGPWDGYTF
TRBJ2-7 NA many TRBV20-1 TGCAGTGCTAGCCAAAGATGGGCCTACGAGCAGTACTTC CSASQRWAYEQYF
TRBJ1-6 NA NA TRBV20-1 TGCAGTGATTCACCCCCCCACTTT CSDSPPHF
TRBJ2-2 TRBD1 NA TRBV7-8 TGTGCCAGCAGCACCCGGGACAGGGACCGCACCGGGGAGCTGTTTTTT CASSTRDRDRTGELFF
TRBJ2-1 NA many TRBV11-2 TGTGCCAGCAGCCCCCCCCGCGGGGTATACAATGAGCAGTTCTTC CASSPPRGVYNEQFF
TRBJ2-5 NA many TRBV7-6 TGTGCCAGCAGCCTAGCAGGGAAAGGAGCCCGAGAGACCCAGTACTTC CASSLAGKGARETQYF
TRBJ2-2 TRBD2 NA TRBV20-1 TGCAGTGTTATTAGCGGGGGAGGGACCGGGGAGCGGTTTTTT CSVISGGGTGERFF
TRBJ2-3 TRBD2 many TRBV4-3 TGCGCCAGCAGCCAAGATTCTAGCGGGGGGGATACGCAGTATTTT CASSQDSSGGDTQYF
TRBJ1-4 NA NA TRBV6-2/TRBV6-3 TGTGCCAGCAGCCGGACGGGAAGGGGCGATGAAAAACTGTTTTTT CASSRTGRGDEKLFF
TRBJ1-5 NA many TRBV6-2/TRBV6-3 TGTGCCAGCAGTTACAACTGGGGGGGCAATCAGCCCCAGCATTTT CASSYNWGGNQPQHF
TRBJ2-3 NA NA TRBV12-3/TRBV12-4 TGTGCCAGCAGACTGCCGGCAGATACGCAGTATTTT CASRLPADTQYF
TRBJ1-2 TRBD1 NA TRBV7-8 TGTGCCAGCAGCTTAGAACAGGGGGCCATTAAACCCTCTGGCTACACCTTC CASSLEQGAIKPSGYTF
TRBJ1-6 NA few TRBV7-9 TGTGCCAGCAGCTCGGACATAAATTCACCCCTCCACTTT CASSSDINSPLHF
TRBJ2-5 NA many TRBV11-2 TGTGCCAGCAGCTTCCCACCCGGGGAGACCCAGTACTTC CASSFPPGETQYF
TRBJ1-2 NA NA TRBV3-1 TGTGCCAGCAGCCAAGGGGACATCGGGGGCTACACCTTC CASSQGDIGGYTF
TRBJ1-2 NA many TRBV7-9 TGTGCCAGCAGCCCATCCGGGACAACCGGCTACACCTTC CASSPSGTTGYTF
TRBJ2-7 TRBD1 once TRBV7-9 TGTGCCAGCAGCTTACCAGGCCGGGGACAGCCGACCCCCTACGAGCAGTACTTC CASSLPGRGQPTPYEQYF
TRBJ2-2 NA few TRBV3-1 TGTGCCAGCAGCCTCCGGGGTATCACCGGGGAGCTGTTTTTT CASSLRGITGELFF
TRBJ1-4 NA NA TRBV7-7 TGTGCTAGCAGCCCTACGGACGGGGGAAATGAAAAACTGTTTTTT CASSPTDGGNEKLFF
TRBJ2-1 TRBD2 many TRBV7-2 TGTGCCAGCAGCGGGGGACTAGCGGACAATGAGCAGTTCTTC CASSGGLADNEQFF
TRBJ2-5 TRBD2 many TRBV7-2 TGTGCCAGCAGGCATAGCGGGGGGGGGGAGACCCAGTACTTC CASRHSGGGETQYF